This T cell receptor (beta chain) was found in a study of blood T cell repertoires in COVID-19. Membership in each cohort depended on participant-reported clinical history. Sequencing used immunoSEQ multiplex PCR; TCRdb keeps in-frame clones, though not all of them. In the table there are about 200,000 clones, around 85% of which are singletons. The germline V gene has CDR1 SGHTA and CDR2 FQGTGA. This CDR3 contains 14 residues. Trimming at V came to 5 bases and at J to 7 bases, leaving 4 bases not matched to a gene. The table lists this clone with a few counts. The TCR sequence derives from a middle-aged man who had recovered from COVID-19. The chain links TRBV7-3 to TRBJ1-6, with 8 bases identical to TRBD1. Sequenced input: PBMCs or T cells enriched from blood (not recorded which). As DNA, the CDR3 is TGTGCCAGCAGCCAGACAGGGGTCAATTCACCCCTCCACTTT. This gives the protein CASSQTGVNSPLHF.